One T cell receptor beta chain is described in this entry. The antigen remains unidentified. This entry is derived from a study of blood T cells in healthy people across ages. Study-level points and caveats: Both higher diversity and more naive CD4+ cells marked long-lived donors when set against aged donors.

Primed by a sample-barcoded 5' primer and a J-beta primer mix, a second PCR proceeded for 7 to 11 cycles. Every individual sample yielded 2.5 million or more paired-end reads (each containing CDR3). TCRdb itself ran the 5' RACE reads through MiXCR, one entry per CDR3 protein. The data show about 640,000 distinct CDR3 sequences, approximately 30% seen once. Isolation yielded PBMCs, at least 7 million per sample, in every case. The clonotype originates from a woman older than 75 in good health. The specimen was blood.

The CDR3 DNA reads TGCAGTGCCGAAGGACTAGCGGGGTGGTACGAGCAGTACTTC. This sequence encodes CSAEGLAGWYEQYF. The rearrangement uses TRBV20-1 and TRBJ2-7; 12 bases agree with TRBD2. This CDR3 has 14 residues. V shed 6 bases, J shed 4 bases, and the junction held 7 bases outside the gene matches. Germline CDR1 is DFQATT and CDR2 is SNEGSKA (reference sequence).